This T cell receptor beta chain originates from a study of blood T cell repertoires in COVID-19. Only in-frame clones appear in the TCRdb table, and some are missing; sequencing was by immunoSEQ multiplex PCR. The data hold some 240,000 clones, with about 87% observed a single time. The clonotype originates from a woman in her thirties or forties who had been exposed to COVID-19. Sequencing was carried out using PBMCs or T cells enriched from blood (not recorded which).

The CDR3 here is CATSETSGSSYEQYF. In DNA form, the CDR3 reads TGTGCCACCAGTGAGACTAGCGGGAGCTCCTACGAGCAGTACTTC. This chain joins TRBV24-1 and TRBJ2-7; 12 bases map to TRBD2. This CDR3 has 15 amino acids. The V gene's germline CDR1 is KGHDR and CDR2 SFDVKD. The V segment lost 4 bases and the J segment 0 bases; nucleotides outside the gene matches: 0.